The rows below give T cell receptor beta chains drawn from one sample of a study of CD4 T cells in relation to SARS-CoV-2 and coronaviruses. No cognate antigen is known for these TCRs. Sequencing was performed with immunoSEQ multiplex PCR; in TCRdb, only in-frame clones are kept and a portion is missing. The sample records 30,000 or so clones, more than 70% being singletons. What was sequenced was CD4+ T cells from PBMCs, cultured in vitro. These receptors were collected from a human donor in good health. The CDR3 runs from the conserved cysteine through the conserved F or W. A D gene is named only where the DNA matches it firmly. Part of the rows lack a size; the others show once, few, many or a class for expanded clones.

size	V	D	J	CDR3	DNA
.	TRBV5-1	.	TRBJ2-1	CASSLSLDSSYNEQFF	TGCGCCAGCAGCTTGAGTTTGGATAGCTCCTACAATGAGCAGTTCTTC
.	TRBV7-8	.	TRBJ1-3	CASSFGLPSSGNTIYF	TGTGCCAGCAGCTTTGGACTTCCAAGCTCTGGAAACACCATATATTTT
.	TRBV5-1	.	TRBJ1-3	CASSLGQGQSGNTIYF	TGCGCCAGCAGCTTGGGTCAGGGGCAATCTGGAAACACCATATATTTT
.	TRBV4-3	TRBD1	TRBJ1-1	CASSQGVNTEAFF	TGCGCCAGCAGTCAGGGGGTGAACACTGAAGCTTTCTTT
.	TRBV29-1	TRBD2	TRBJ2-1	CSVVGQRGNYNEQFF	TGCAGCGTTGTCGGCCAGCGGGGGAATTACAATGAGCAGTTCTTC
once	TRBV4-1	.	TRBJ1-3	CASSQMGLSGNTIYF	TGCGCCAGCAGCCAGATGGGCCTCTCTGGAAACACCATATATTTT
.	TRBV6-5	.	TRBJ2-3	CASSYLTTGDTQYF	TGTGCCAGCAGTTACCTGACGACGGGAGATACGCAGTATTTT
.	TRBV5-8	.	TRBJ1-1	CASSLILNTEAFF	TGTGCCAGCAGCTTGATCTTGAACACTGAAGCTTTCTTT
.	TRBV18	TRBD1	TRBJ1-4	CASSPPGQANEKLFF	TGTGCCAGCTCACCACCGGGACAGGCTAATGAAAAACTGTTTTTT
few	TRBV7-2	.	TRBJ1-1	CASSLGGRTEAFF	TGTGCCAGCAGCTTAGGAGGGAGGACTGAAGCTTTCTTT
.	TRBV7-2	.	TRBJ1-4	CASTSHEKLFF	TGTGCCAGCACTTCTCATGAAAAACTGTTTTTT
few	TRBV5-1	.	TRBJ1-4	CASSLGQVDEKLFF	TGCGCCAGCAGCTTGGGGCAGGTAGATGAAAAACTGTTTTTT
.	TRBV4-3	TRBD1	TRBJ2-7	CASSQDAGGYYEQYF	TGCGCCAGCAGCCAAGATGCAGGGGGCTACTACGAGCAGTACTTC
.	TRBV29-1	TRBD1	TRBJ1-3	CSVGEGADTIYF	TGCAGCGTTGGGGAGGGGGCAGACACCATATATTTT
once	TRBV4-2	.	TRBJ2-2	CASSQFGVSGNTGELFF	TGTGCCAGCAGCCAATTTGGGGTTAGCGGAAACACCGGGGAGCTGTTTTTT
.	TRBV11-2	TRBD2	TRBJ2-1	CASSLRLAGEGDEQFF	TGTGCCAGCAGCTTGCGACTAGCGGGGGAGGGGGATGAGCAGTTCTTC
few	TRBV6-2/TRBV6-3	.	TRBJ2-5	CASSRQSHGAQYF	TGTGCCAGCAGTCGACAGTCCCACGGGGCCCAGTACTTC
once	TRBV12-3/TRBV12-4	.	TRBJ2-1	CASSLGDEQFF	TGTGCCAGCAGTTTGGGGGATGAGCAGTTCTTC
.	TRBV7-9	.	TRBJ2-1	CASSLVAGPVNEQFF	TGTGCCAGCAGCTTAGTTGCAGGCCCCGTCAATGAGCAGTTCTTC
.	TRBV28	.	TRBJ2-7	CASSPGTFTIEQYF	TGTGCCAGCAGTCCAGGGACTTTTACGATCGAGCAGTACTTC
.	TRBV19	.	TRBJ1-1	CASHGEPGQNTEAFF	TGTGCCAGTCATGGAGAACCGGGACAGAACACTGAAGCTTTCTTT